These 24 T cell receptor beta chains originate from one sample sequenced in a study of control samples from healthy donors and cancer patients. Profiling relied on immunoSEQ multiplex PCR, and the TCRdb table lists in-frame clones only, not all of them. The sample has tens of thousands of clones, 93% seen once. Sequencing was performed on PBMCs. The source is a woman aged 50 to 60 with head and neck cancer.

The rearrangement links TRBV6-5 to TRBJ2-7; the match to TRBD1 covers 10 bases. J lost 4 bases, V lost 5 bases, and 5 bases had no gene match. The CDR3 contains 14 residues. Germline V gives CDR1 MNHEY, CDR2 SVGAGI. For the CDR3, the DNA is TGTGCCAGCAGTACCGGGACAGGGGAGTACGAGCAGTACTTC. Its translation is CASSTGTGEYEQYF.

The chain couples TRBV5-1 to TRBJ2-5; TRBD2 aligns across 8 bases. Germline V gives CDR1 SGHRS, CDR2 YFSETQ. Trimming cost V 2 bases and J 3 bases; bases outside gene matches: 9. This CDR3 is built from 16 residues. CDR3 DNA: TGCGCCAGCAGCTTTACTAGCGGAAAGATAGAAGAGACCCAGTACTTC. It encodes CASSFTSGKIEETQYF.

The V call is TRBV7-9, the J call TRBJ1-4; D is uncertain. Trimming pared 6 bases from V and 3 bases from J, leaving 8 bases between. CDR1 and CDR2 from the germline V gene are SEHNR and FQNEAQ (reference sequence). There are 13 residues in the CDR3. The CDR3 reads CASRPRANEKLFF. CDR3 coding DNA: TGTGCCAGCAGGCCGCGAGCTAATGAAAAACTGTTTTTT. Using reference TRBV7-9 and TRBJ1-4 for the parts outside the CDR3, the full variable domain is DTGVSQNPRHKITKRGQNVTFRCDPISEHNRLYWYRQTLGQGPEFLTYFQNEAQLEKSRLLSDRFSAERPKGSFSTLEIQRTEQGDSAMYLCASRPRANEKLFFGSGTQLSVL.

This clone was seen more than once but under ten times. The genes are TRBV24-1 and TRBJ2-2; D call uncertain. Germline CDR1 KGHDR, CDR2 SFDVKD. Trimming took off 2 bases at V and 1 base at J, with 7 bases between the two ends. The CDR3 contains 15 residues. This CDR3 is CATSDSVQNTGELFF. CDR3 nucleotide sequence: TGTGCCACCAGTGATTCAGTCCAGAACACCGGGGAGCTGTTTTTT.

V gene TRBV7-9 combines with J gene TRBJ2-3, with D possibly being TRBD1 or TRBD2 (5 bases each). This CDR3 is built from 15 residues. V dropped 1 base and J dropped 3 bases, with 11 bases sitting between them. Germline lookup yields CDR1 SEHNR and CDR2 FQNEAQ (reference sequence). CDR3 sequence: CASSLVGEKTDTQYF. Written as DNA, the CDR3 is TGTGCCAGCAGCTTAGTGGGGGAGAAGACAGATACGCAGTATTTT.

The chain recombines TRBV24-1 with TRBJ2-6; 7 nucleotides line up with TRBD2. This CDR3 comprises 17 residues. The germline V gene has CDR1 KGHDR and CDR2 SFDVKD. The ends lost 3 bases at V and 2 bases at J; junction bases unmatched: 6. In DNA, the CDR3 is TGTGCCACCAGTGATCGACGGGAGGTTGCTGGGGCCAACGTCCTGACTTTC. Amino acids: CATSDRREVAGANVLTF.

The genes are TRBV10-3 and TRBJ2-1; tentative D call: TRBD2 (6 bases). This CDR3 comprises 15 residues. V was pared by 0 bases and J by 12 bases, with 18 bases between. Germline CDR1 is ENHRY and CDR2 is SYGVKD. The CDR3 DNA is TGTGCCATCAGTGAGTCAGGAACCCAGATCGGGGGGCAGTTCTTC. This encodes CAISESGTQIGGQFF.

This chain joins TRBV14 and TRBJ1-3, with D hard to call. This CDR3 spans 14 amino acids. Germline V gene lookup returns CDR1 SGHDN and CDR2 FVKESK. V was cut by 4 bases and J by 6 bases, with 13 bases left in between. The DNA of the CDR3 is TGTGCCAGCAGCCTCGGACGGAGGGAAAACACCATATATTTT. Its protein is CASSLGRRENTIYF.

By frequency in the sample, this clone is medium-sized. The CDR3 reads CASSLWGQPQHF. The CDR3 DNA is TGTGCCAGCAGTTTGTGGGGACAGCCCCAGCATTTT. The chain employs TRBV28 and TRBJ1-5; no firm D call. CDR1 is MDHEN, CDR2 SYDVKM, per germline. CDR3 length equals 12 residues. The V and J ends lost 3 bases and 7 bases respectively, with 7 bases between them.

The V call is TRBV29-1, the J call TRBJ2-7; weak D call: TRBD2 (6 bases). The CDR3 is made up of 15 amino acids. Germline CDR1 and CDR2: SQVTM and ANQGSEA. V was cut by 3 bases and J by 1 base, with 16 bases left in between. The CDR3 is CSVEEGQGKSYEQYF. CDR3 nucleotide sequence: TGCAGCGTTGAGGAGGGTCAGGGTAAGTCCTACGAGCAGTACTTC.

V is TRBV5-1 and J is TRBJ2-1, with D uncertain. Germline values: CDR1 SGHRS, CDR2 YFSETQ. The CDR3 sequence is 15 residues long. Trimming removed 2 bases from V and 0 bases from J, with 9 bases in between. The CDR3 loop reads CASSFTDSSYNEQFF. CDR3 DNA sequence: TGCGCCAGCAGCTTTACCGATAGCTCCTACAATGAGCAGTTCTTC.

This chain links TRBV3-1 (or the pseudogene TRBV3-2) with TRBJ1-5; 10 positions match TRBD1. The CDR3 extends over 15 amino acids. Germline loops: CDR1 LGHDT, CDR2 YNNKEL (reference sequence). With 8 bases clipped from V and 7 bases from J, the junction kept 11 bases outside the gene matches. DNA for the CDR3: TGTGCCAGCGGCCCCGGGGACAGGGGAACACAGCCCCAGCATTTT. Amino acid sequence: CASGPGDRGTQPQHF.

This clone is classed as medium-sized (0.01 to 0.1%). This chain joins TRBV3-1 (or the pseudogene TRBV3-2) and TRBJ1-3, with D uncertain. Trimming removed 4 bases from V and 0 bases from J, with 7 bases in between. The V gene's germline CDR1 is LGHDT and CDR2 YNNKEL (reference sequence). The CDR3 has 14 residues. CDR3 sequence (DNA): TGTGCCAGCAGCCCGGCAGCCTCTGGAAACACCATATATTTT. Encoded protein: CASSPAASGNTIYF.

The CDR3 sequence: CASKADGNQPQHF. CDR3 bases: TGTGCCAGCAAGGCCGACGGCAATCAGCCCCAGCATTTT. V is TRBV6-5 and J is TRBJ1-5; D ambiguous. With 7 bases removed from V and 2 bases from J, the gap between germline ends came to 9 bases. CDR1 is MNHEY and CDR2 is SVGAGI in the germline V gene. The CDR3 length is 13 residues.

This clone was counted a single time. V usage is TRBV2 and J usage is TRBJ2-1, with 14 bases fitting TRBD2. The ends lost 5 bases at V and 9 bases at J; junction bases unmatched: 6. Germline V gene sequence: CDR1 SNHLY, CDR2 FYNNEI. CDR3 size: 15 residues. In DNA form, the CDR3 reads TGTGCCAGCAGTAAGACTAGCGGGGGGGCTGGTGAGCAGTTCTTC. Its protein product is CASSKTSGGAGEQFF.

This clone was counted once. The rearrangement joins TRBV19 to TRBJ1-3; D is ambiguous. CDR3 size: 13 residues. With 7 bases removed from V and 0 bases from J, the gap between germline ends came to 7 bases. Germline CDR1 LNHDA, CDR2 SQIVND (reference sequence). CDR3 DNA sequence: TGTGCCAGTACAGTTAGCTCTGGAAACACCATATATTTT. It specifies CASTVSSGNTIYF. Variable domain in full (rest from reference TRBV19 and TRBJ1-3): DGGITQSPKYLFRKEGQNVTLSCEQNLNHDAMYWYRQDPGQGLRLIYYSQIVNDFQKGDIAEGYSVSREKKESFPLTVTSAQKNPTAFYLCASTVSSGNTIYFGEGSWLTVV.

V usage is TRBV30 and J usage is TRBJ1-4; D is undetermined. The CDR3 extends over 15 amino acids. Germline CDR1 reads GTSNPN; CDR2 reads SVGIG (reference sequence). Trimming shortened V by 0 bases and J by 5 bases, and 13 bases separated the two germline ends. This CDR3 is CAWSVRGNRNEKLFF. As DNA, the CDR3 is TGTGCCTGGAGTGTTCGGGGAAACCGGAATGAAAAACTGTTTTTT.

The genes are TRBV11-2 and TRBJ2-1; 10 bases match TRBD2. Trimming took 5 bases from V and 4 from J; bases not matched to a gene: 14. The CDR3 runs to 18 residues. CDR1 is SGHAT, CDR2 FQNNGV, per germline. Here the CDR3 DNA reads TGTGCCAGCAGCACCGGGACAGGACCGGGACTAGCGTACAATGAGCAGTTCTTC. Translated, it gives CASSTGTGPGLAYNEQFF.

In nucleotides, the CDR3 is TGTGCCAGCAGTTTGTACGACGAGCAGTTCTTC. Translation gives CASSLYDEQFF. The V gene is TRBV12-3 or TRBV12-4, the J gene TRBJ2-1; D is undetermined. The CDR3 is 11 amino acids. Trimming shortened V by 3 bases and J by 10 bases, and 7 bases separated the two germline ends.

The chain couples TRBV15 to TRBJ2-7; D is undetermined. The CDR3 covers 14 residues. With 6 bases removed from V and 1 base from J, the gap between germline ends came to 13 bases. CDR1 LNHNV and CDR2 YYDKDF come from the germline V gene (reference sequence). DNA for the CDR3: TGTGCCACCAGTCCTCGCGCAAATTCCTACGAGCAGTACTTC. This encodes CATSPRANSYEQYF.

This sequence joins TRBV10-3 and TRBJ2-1; 10 nucleotides match TRBD2. The junction had 3 bases not matched to a gene; V was cut back by 6 bases and J by 10 bases. Germline CDR1 and CDR2: ENHRY and SYGVKD. This CDR3 has 12 amino acids. The CDR3 spells CAISELAGEQFF. The DNA for the CDR3 is TGTGCCATCAGCGAACTAGCGGGGGAGCAGTTCTTC.

The rearrangement links TRBV30 to TRBJ2-3; 12 bases are shared with TRBD2. The germline CDR1 and CDR2 sequences are GTSNPN and SVGIG (reference sequence). The CDR3 has 14 amino acids. J was trimmed by 6 bases and V by 3 bases; bases with no gene match: 4. The chain's CDR3 is CAWRLAGGPDTQYF. DNA of the CDR3: TGTGCCTGGAGACTAGCGGGGGGCCCCGATACGCAGTATTTT.

This sequence joins TRBV2 and TRBJ1-1; D perhaps matches TRBD1 (5 bases). Germline V gene lookup returns CDR1 SNHLY and CDR2 FYNNEI. This CDR3 has 13 residues. V gave up 4 bases and J gave up 4 bases, with 10 bases separating them. The CDR3 sequence: CASSVRGSTEAFF. The CDR3 nucleotides are TGTGCCAGCAGTGTGCGGGGGAGCACTGAAGCTTTCTTT.

The rearrangement uses TRBV9 and TRBJ1-2, with 7 bases matching TRBD1. After removal of 0 bases from V and 5 bases from J, the junction contained 4 bases not matched to a gene. The germline V gene has CDR1 SGDLS and CDR2 YYNGEE. The CDR3 loop spans 14 amino acids. This chain's CDR3 is CASSVEDRLYGYTF. In nucleotides, the CDR3 is TGTGCCAGCAGCGTAGAGGACAGGTTATATGGCTACACCTTC.